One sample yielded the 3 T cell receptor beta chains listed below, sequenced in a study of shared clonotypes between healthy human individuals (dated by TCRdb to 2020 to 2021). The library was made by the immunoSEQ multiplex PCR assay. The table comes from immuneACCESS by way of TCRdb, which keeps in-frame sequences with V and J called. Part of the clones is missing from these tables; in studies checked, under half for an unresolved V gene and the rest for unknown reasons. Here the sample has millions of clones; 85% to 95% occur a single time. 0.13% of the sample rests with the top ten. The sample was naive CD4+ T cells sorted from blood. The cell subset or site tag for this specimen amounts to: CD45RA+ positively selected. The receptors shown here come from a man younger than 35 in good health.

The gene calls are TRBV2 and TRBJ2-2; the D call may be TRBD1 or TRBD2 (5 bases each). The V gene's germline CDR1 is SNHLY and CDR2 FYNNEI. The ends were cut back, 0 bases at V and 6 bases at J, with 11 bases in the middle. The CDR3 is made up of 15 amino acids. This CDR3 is CASSEAVGGAGELFF. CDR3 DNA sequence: TGTGCCAGCAGTGAAGCAGTTGGGGGAGCCGGGGAGCTGTTTTTT.

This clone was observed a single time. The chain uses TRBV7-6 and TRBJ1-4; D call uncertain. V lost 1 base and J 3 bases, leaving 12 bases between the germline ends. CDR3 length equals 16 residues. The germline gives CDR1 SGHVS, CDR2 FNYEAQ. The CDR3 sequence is CASSLGSPTANEKLFF. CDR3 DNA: TGTGCCAGCAGCTTAGGGAGCCCGACTGCTAATGAAAAACTGTTTTTT. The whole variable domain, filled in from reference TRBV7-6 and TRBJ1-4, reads GAGVSQSPRYKVTKRGQDVALRCDPISGHVSLYWYRQALGQGPEFLTYFNYEAQQDKSGLPNDRFSAERPEGSISTLTIQRTEQRDSAMYRCASSLGSPTANEKLFFGSGTQLSVL.

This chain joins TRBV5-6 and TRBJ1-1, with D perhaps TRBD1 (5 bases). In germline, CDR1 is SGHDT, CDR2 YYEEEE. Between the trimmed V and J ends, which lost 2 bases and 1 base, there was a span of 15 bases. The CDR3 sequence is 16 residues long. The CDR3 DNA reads TGTGCCAGCAGCTTTTGGGGTCCCACAGGGAACACTGAAGCTTTCTTT. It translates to CASSFWGPTGNTEAFF. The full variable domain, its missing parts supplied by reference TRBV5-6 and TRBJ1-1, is DAGVTQSPTHLIKTRGQQVTLRCSPKSGHDTVSWYQQALGQGPQFIFQYYEEEERQRGNFPDRFSGHQFPNYSSELNVNALLLGDSALYLCASSFWGPTGNTEAFFGQGTRLTVV.